These T cell receptor beta chains were read from a single sample in a study of T-cell reconstitution after alpha-beta-depleted transplantation in children. TCRdb recomputed calls from the PCR reads with MiXCR, one row per CDR3 protein. The sample comprises 700,000 to 850,000 distinct CDR3 sequences, around 15% of which are singletons, and just under 5% rests with the top ten. This specimen was PBMCs, mostly from graft donor cells, taken 360 days after TCRalphabeta/CD19-depleted stem cell transplant. These receptors all stem from a male patient younger than 18 who had a stem cell transplant for acute lymphoblastic leukemia, so the T cells may come from the graft donor. Both conserved end residues are part of each CDR3. A D gene is named only where the DNA matches it firmly. Clone size is not always given. Where it is, it says once, few, many or a class for expanded clones.

j_call: TRBJ1-5
v_call: TRBV20-1
clone_size: NA
d_call: NA
cdr3_aa: CSASQVPNQPQHF
cdr3_nt: TGCAGTGCTTCACAGGTTCCCAATCAGCCCCAGCATTTT

j_call: TRBJ2-5
v_call: TRBV28
clone_size: NA
d_call: NA
cdr3_aa: CASSSGPMRETQYF
cdr3_nt: TGTGCCAGCAGCTCGGGACCGATGAGGGAGACCCAGTACTTC

j_call: TRBJ2-1
v_call: TRBV20-1
clone_size: few
d_call: NA
cdr3_aa: CSARSHWRAKDNEQFF
cdr3_nt: TGCAGTGCTAGAAGCCATTGGAGGGCCAAGGACAATGAGCAGTTCTTC

j_call: TRBJ2-5
v_call: TRBV21-1
clone_size: many
d_call: NA
cdr3_aa: CASGGQGETQYF
cdr3_nt: TGTGCCAGCGGGGGACAGGGAGAGACCCAGTACTTC

j_call: TRBJ2-3
v_call: TRBV12-3/TRBV12-4
clone_size: NA
d_call: TRBD2
cdr3_aa: CASSLTGTSYTDTQYF
cdr3_nt: TGTGCCAGCAGTTTAACCGGGACTAGTTACACAGATACGCAGTATTTT

j_call: TRBJ2-1
v_call: TRBV29-1
clone_size: few
d_call: TRBD2
cdr3_aa: CSVPAGGWGEQFF
cdr3_nt: TGCAGCGTTCCAGCGGGAGGATGGGGGGAGCAGTTCTTC

j_call: TRBJ1-1
v_call: TRBV6-4
clone_size: once
d_call: TRBD1
cdr3_aa: CASSDWQGATEAFF
cdr3_nt: TGTGCCAGCAGTGACTGGCAGGGGGCCACTGAAGCTTTCTTT

j_call: TRBJ2-7
v_call: TRBV29-1
clone_size: NA
d_call: NA
cdr3_aa: CSVAGQIFKEQYF
cdr3_nt: TGCAGCGTCGCGGGACAGATCTTTAAGGAGCAGTACTTC

j_call: TRBJ2-3
v_call: TRBV5-1
clone_size: NA
d_call: NA
cdr3_aa: CASSLAGAGPSTDTQYF
cdr3_nt: TGCGCCAGCAGCTTGGCCGGGGCGGGGCCTAGCACAGATACGCAGTATTTT

j_call: TRBJ1-5
v_call: TRBV6-6
clone_size: many
d_call: NA
cdr3_aa: CASEGYSNQPQHF
cdr3_nt: TGTGCCAGCGAGGGATATAGCAATCAGCCCCAGCATTTT

j_call: TRBJ2-2
v_call: TRBV11-2
clone_size: NA
d_call: TRBD2
cdr3_aa: CASSLVAGGAGELFF
cdr3_nt: TGTGCCAGCAGCTTAGTCGCGGGAGGGGCCGGGGAGCTGTTTTTT

j_call: TRBJ1-1
v_call: TRBV6-1
clone_size: NA
d_call: NA
cdr3_aa: CASRGEGKNTEAFF
cdr3_nt: TGTGCCAGCAGAGGGGAGGGGAAGAACACTGAAGCTTTCTTT

j_call: TRBJ2-1
v_call: TRBV9
clone_size: NA
d_call: TRBD2
cdr3_aa: CASSASRGGSSYNEQFF
cdr3_nt: TGTGCCAGCAGCGCCAGCCGCGGGGGAAGCTCCTACAATGAGCAGTTCTTC

j_call: TRBJ2-7
v_call: TRBV6-1
clone_size: NA
d_call: TRBD1
cdr3_aa: CATDPMTGGSYEQYF
cdr3_nt: TGTGCCACCGACCCAATGACAGGGGGCTCCTACGAGCAGTACTTC

j_call: TRBJ2-7
v_call: TRBV5-1
clone_size: many
d_call: NA
cdr3_aa: CASIHAEYDTYEQYF
cdr3_nt: TGCGCCAGCATTCACGCCGAGTATGATACCTACGAGCAGTACTTC

j_call: TRBJ2-3
v_call: TRBV7-9
clone_size: few
d_call: NA
cdr3_aa: CASSPWGSDTQYF
cdr3_nt: TGTGCCAGCAGCCCCTGGGGCTCAGATACGCAGTATTTT

j_call: TRBJ2-7
v_call: TRBV20-1
clone_size: NA
d_call: NA
cdr3_aa: CSAFLGEQYF
cdr3_nt: TGCAGTGCATTCCTTGGGGAGCAGTACTTC

j_call: TRBJ1-1
v_call: TRBV7-9
clone_size: NA
d_call: NA
cdr3_aa: CASSFSGTTEAFF
cdr3_nt: TGTGCCAGCAGCTTTTCAGGGACCACTGAAGCTTTCTTT

j_call: TRBJ2-5
v_call: TRBV19
clone_size: NA
d_call: NA
cdr3_aa: CASSRMDSEETQYF
cdr3_nt: TGTGCCAGTAGTAGGATGGACAGCGAAGAGACCCAGTACTTC

j_call: TRBJ2-7
v_call: TRBV28
clone_size: many
d_call: TRBD1
cdr3_aa: CASSPSDRAHSYEQYF
cdr3_nt: TGTGCCAGCAGTCCATCGGACAGGGCCCACTCCTACGAGCAGTACTTC

j_call: TRBJ1-1
v_call: TRBV5-1
clone_size: NA
d_call: NA
cdr3_aa: CASSLARSYEAFF
cdr3_nt: TGCGCCAGCAGCTTGGCCCGCTCGTATGAAGCTTTCTTT

j_call: TRBJ2-3
v_call: TRBV2
clone_size: few
d_call: NA
cdr3_aa: CASINYRGGSTDTQYF
cdr3_nt: TGTGCCAGCATTAACTACAGGGGGGGAAGCACAGATACGCAGTATTTT

j_call: TRBJ2-7
v_call: TRBV5-6
clone_size: NA
d_call: TRBD1
cdr3_aa: CASSSLRDRELYEQYF
cdr3_nt: TGTGCCAGCAGCTCCCTCCGGGACAGGGAACTTTACGAGCAGTACTTC

j_call: TRBJ2-5
v_call: TRBV5-1
clone_size: NA
d_call: NA
cdr3_aa: CASSLMPRARMETQYF
cdr3_nt: TGCGCCAGCAGCTTGATGCCGAGGGCTAGAATGGAGACCCAGTACTTC

j_call: TRBJ2-4
v_call: TRBV7-6
clone_size: NA
d_call: NA
cdr3_aa: CASSFSPLRQGLAKNIQYF
cdr3_nt: TGTGCCAGCAGCTTTAGCCCGCTCCGACAGGGACTAGCCAAAAACATTCAGTACTTC

j_call: TRBJ1-1
v_call: TRBV21-1
clone_size: many
d_call: NA
cdr3_aa: CASSNTPGKRGAEAFF
cdr3_nt: TGTGCCAGCAGCAACACCCCCGGGAAAAGGGGTGCTGAAGCTTTCTTT

j_call: TRBJ2-7
v_call: TRBV5-1
clone_size: NA
d_call: NA
cdr3_aa: CASSLNRGSYEQYF
cdr3_nt: TGCGCCAGCAGCCTAAACCGGGGGTCCTACGAGCAGTACTTC

j_call: TRBJ2-1
v_call: TRBV7-3
clone_size: NA
d_call: TRBD2
cdr3_aa: CASSHGLARRRNEQFF
cdr3_nt: TGTGCCAGCAGCCACGGACTAGCGCGGAGAAGGAATGAGCAGTTCTTC

j_call: TRBJ2-1
v_call: TRBV29-1
clone_size: many
d_call: TRBD2
cdr3_aa: CSVEAREDYNEQFF
cdr3_nt: TGCAGCGTTGAGGCGCGGGAGGACTACAATGAGCAGTTCTTC

j_call: TRBJ1-2
v_call: TRBV5-1
clone_size: NA
d_call: NA
cdr3_aa: CASSLERPF
cdr3_nt: TGCGCCAGCAGCTTGGAACGGCCCTTC

j_call: TRBJ1-5
v_call: TRBV27
clone_size: NA
d_call: TRBD1
cdr3_aa: CASSPRDRISNQPQHF
cdr3_nt: TGTGCCAGCAGTCCCCGGGACAGGATTAGCAATCAGCCCCAGCATTTT

j_call: TRBJ1-2
v_call: TRBV27
clone_size: few
d_call: TRBD1
cdr3_aa: CASSLWSGGYGYTF
cdr3_nt: TGTGCCAGCAGTTTATGGTCAGGGGGCTATGGCTACACCTTC

j_call: TRBJ2-7
v_call: TRBV12-3/TRBV12-4
clone_size: many
d_call: NA
cdr3_aa: CASSWGSYEQYF
cdr3_nt: TGTGCCAGCAGTTGGGGTTCCTACGAGCAGTACTTC

j_call: TRBJ2-1
v_call: TRBV19
clone_size: NA
d_call: NA
cdr3_aa: CASSTHGGISYNEQFF
cdr3_nt: TGTGCCAGTAGTACCCATGGGGGAATCTCCTACAATGAGCAGTTCTTC

j_call: TRBJ1-5
v_call: TRBV4-1
clone_size: few
d_call: NA
cdr3_aa: CASSQGPTGNQPQHF
cdr3_nt: TGCGCCAGCAGCCAAGGGCCTACAGGTAATCAGCCCCAGCATTTT

j_call: TRBJ2-3
v_call: TRBV6-5
clone_size: few
d_call: TRBD2
cdr3_aa: CASSYTAGGTDTQYF
cdr3_nt: TGTGCCAGCAGTTACACAGCGGGAGGCACAGATACGCAGTATTTT

j_call: TRBJ2-1
v_call: TRBV6-5
clone_size: NA
d_call: NA
cdr3_aa: CASSYSRGDHEQFF
cdr3_nt: TGTGCCAGCAGTTACTCTCGGGGAGATCATGAGCAGTTCTTC

j_call: TRBJ1-5
v_call: TRBV27
clone_size: NA
d_call: TRBD1
cdr3_aa: CASSLGPRTGNQPQHF
cdr3_nt: TGTGCCAGCAGTTTAGGCCCCCGGACAGGTAATCAGCCCCAGCATTTT

j_call: TRBJ2-2
v_call: TRBV5-1
clone_size: NA
d_call: TRBD2
cdr3_aa: CASSRGLAEIRTGELFF
cdr3_nt: TGCGCCAGCAGTCGCGGACTAGCGGAAATCCGGACCGGGGAGCTGTTTTTT

j_call: TRBJ1-1
v_call: TRBV25-1
clone_size: NA
d_call: NA
cdr3_aa: CASSVPGENTEAFF
cdr3_nt: TGTGCCAGCAGTGTCCCGGGGGAGAACACTGAAGCTTTCTTT